The source of this T cell receptor beta chain is a study of T cell repertoires in cytomegalovirus infection. Across the whole study: Matching HLA type, along with CMV infection, was indicated by public TCR beta signatures.

TCRdb ran MiXCR on the reads and lists one entry per CDR3 protein. Among a few hundred thousand distinct CDR3 sequences listed, about 18% were seen once. There are 14 residues in the CDR3. Germline V gene data show CDR1 as MNHEY and CDR2 as SVGAGI. V was shortened by 0 bases and J by 2 bases, with 8 bases between the two germline ends. Material for sequencing was CD8+ T cells from PBMCs. The rearrangement joins TRBV6-5 to TRBJ2-7; D remains unclear. The TCR originated in a human donor in good health (CMV status not recorded). Some clones in this sample may be carry-over from other donors' samples. The CDR3: CASSYSNEAYEQYF. In DNA, the CDR3 is TGTGCCAGCAGTTACTCCAATGAAGCCTACGAGCAGTACTTC.